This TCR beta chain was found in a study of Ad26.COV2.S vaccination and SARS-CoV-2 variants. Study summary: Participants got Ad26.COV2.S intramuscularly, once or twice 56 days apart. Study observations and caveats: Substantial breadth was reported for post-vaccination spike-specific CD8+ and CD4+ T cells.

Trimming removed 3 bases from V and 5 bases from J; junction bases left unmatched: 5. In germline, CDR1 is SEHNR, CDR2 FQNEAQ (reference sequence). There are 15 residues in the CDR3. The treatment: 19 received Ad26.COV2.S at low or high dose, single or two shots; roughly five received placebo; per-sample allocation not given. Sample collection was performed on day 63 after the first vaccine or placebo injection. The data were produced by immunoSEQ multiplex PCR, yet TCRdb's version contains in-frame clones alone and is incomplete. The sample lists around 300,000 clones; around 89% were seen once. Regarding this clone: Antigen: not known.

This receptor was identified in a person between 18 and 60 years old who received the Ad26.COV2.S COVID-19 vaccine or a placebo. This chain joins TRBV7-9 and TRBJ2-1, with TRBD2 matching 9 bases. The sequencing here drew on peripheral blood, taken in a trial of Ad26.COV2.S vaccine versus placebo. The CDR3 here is CASSFLAGSDNEQFF. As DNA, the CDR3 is TGTGCCAGCAGCTTTCTAGCGGGAAGCGACAATGAGCAGTTCTTC.